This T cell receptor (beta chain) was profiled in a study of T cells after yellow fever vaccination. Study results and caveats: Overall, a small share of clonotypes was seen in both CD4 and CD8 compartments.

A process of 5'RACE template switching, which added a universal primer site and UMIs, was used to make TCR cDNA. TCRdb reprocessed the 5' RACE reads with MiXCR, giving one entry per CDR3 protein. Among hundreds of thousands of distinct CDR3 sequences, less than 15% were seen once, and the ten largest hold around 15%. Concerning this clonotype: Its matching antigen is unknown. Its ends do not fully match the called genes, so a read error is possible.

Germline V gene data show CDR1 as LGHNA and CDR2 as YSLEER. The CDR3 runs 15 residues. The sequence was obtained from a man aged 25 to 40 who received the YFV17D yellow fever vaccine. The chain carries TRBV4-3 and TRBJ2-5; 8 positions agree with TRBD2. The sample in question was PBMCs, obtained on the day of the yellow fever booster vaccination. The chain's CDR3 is CASSQDDRGGEAQYF. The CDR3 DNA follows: TGCGCCAGCAGCCAAGATGATCGGGGGGGAGAGGCCCAGTACTTC.